This TCR beta chain was retrieved from a study of T cell changes during pregnancy in multiple sclerosis. Sequencing used immunoSEQ multiplex PCR; TCRdb keeps in-frame clones, though not all of them. Here the sample spans 50,000 to 60,000 clones, about nine tenths being singletons. Source: CD4+ T cells from peripheral blood mononuclear cells, taken in the first trimester of pregnancy. The source of this sequence is a female donor with multiple sclerosis, enrolled in a pregnancy study.

The CDR3 is CAWNGGGTHGYTF. CDR3 sequence (DNA): TGTGCCTGGAATGGGGGGGGTACACATGGCTACACCTTC. The chain joins TRBV30 to TRBJ1-2, with a tentative D call TRBD1 (5 bases). In germline, CDR1 is GTSNPN, CDR2 SVGIG (reference sequence). V lost 4 bases, J lost 6 bases, and 15 bases lay in between. The CDR3 is 13 residues long.